This TCR beta chain is drawn from a study of blood T cell repertoires in COVID-19. Study as a whole: Samples representing acute and convalescent COVID-19 were sourced from the United States, Italy and Spain.

The table lists this clone with a few counts. In the source study's methods: For nucleated cells, counts were estimated from reference gene primer amplification. Measured with immunoSEQ multiplex PCR; TCRdb has only the in-frame clones, and not every one. V, J and clone size reflect that table, while D and trimming were determined from the DNA. The repertoire holds 90,000 to 140,000 clones, approximately 83% seen once, with roughly 4.2% in the top ten. The receptor was isolated from a man over 45 with acute or convalescent COVID-19. Sample: peripheral blood.

CDR3 sequence (DNA): TGTGCCAGCAAACAGGGGCGCAATGAGCAGTTCTTC. It specifies CASKQGRNEQFF. V is TRBV6-5 and J is TRBJ2-1; 7 bases are shared with TRBD1. CDR3 length: 12 residues. The V and J ends lost 7 bases and 6 bases, in that order; junction bases with no gene match: 3. The germline V gene has CDR1 MNHEY and CDR2 SVGAGI.